What follows are 6 T cell receptor beta chains derived from one specimen sequenced in a study of coeliac disease. The table came from immunoSEQ multiplex PCR; TCRdb's copy has only in-frame clones and leaves some out. The table has roughly 4,200 clones, roughly two thirds seen once. General study points: In active celiac disease, intraepithelial and lamina propria TRB and TRG repertoires were less clonal than controls.

What these receptors recognize is not known. The material sequenced was intraepithelial lymphocytes from the gut. The receptors stem from a man between 65 and 85 years old with active celiac disease.

V is TRBV9 and J is TRBJ2-3; tentatively, D is TRBD2 (5 bases). Germline assignment: CDR1 SGDLS and CDR2 YYNGEE. This CDR3 is built from 15 residues. The germline V and J ends were trimmed by 0 bases and 2 bases, with 10 bases remaining between them. The CDR3 sequence: CASSVGGQATDTQYF. DNA for the CDR3: TGTGCCAGCAGCGTAGGCGGGCAGGCCACAGATACGCAGTATTTT. Looking up the rest from reference TRBV9 and TRBJ2-3 gives the full variable domain: DSGVTQTPKHLITATGQRVTLRCSPRSGDLSVYWYQQSLDQGLQFLIQYYNGEERAKGNILERFSAQQFPDLHSELNLSSLELGDSALYFCASSVGGQATDTQYFGPGTRLTVL.

The chain is built from TRBV7-9 and TRBJ2-7, with TRBD2 matching 7 bases. The CDR3 totals 13 residues. V lost 4 bases, J lost 6 bases, and 6 bases stayed unmatched. CDR1 is SEHNR and CDR2 is FQNEAQ in the germline V gene (reference sequence). In DNA, the CDR3 is TGTGCCAGCAGCTCCTCCGGCGGGGGCGAGCAGTACTTC. Its protein product is CASSSSGGGEQYF.

The chain carries TRBV7-8 and TRBJ2-3; 8 positions agree with TRBD1. V lost 1 base, J lost 3 bases, and 6 bases stayed unmatched. Germline V gene data show CDR1 as SGHVS and CDR2 as FQNEAQ. The CDR3 totals 16 residues. The CDR3 nucleotides are TGTGCCAGCAGCTTAGAGGCAGGGGGCGGAACAGATACGCAGTATTTT. Translated: CASSLEAGGGTDTQYF.

The rearrangement uses TRBV19 and TRBJ2-1; TRBD2 matches at 12 bases. Losses at the gene ends were 6 bases for V and 6 bases for J; bases not matched to a gene: 6. CDR1 and CDR2 (germline): LNHDA, SQIVND (reference sequence). The CDR3 has 15 residues. CDR3 sequence: CASSNLAGGFNEQFF. The CDR3 DNA is TGTGCCAGTAGCAACCTAGCGGGGGGGTTCAATGAGCAGTTCTTC.

CDR3 region: CASSQEGAFAEAFF. As DNA, the CDR3 is TGTGCCAGCAGCCAAGAGGGCGCCTTCGCTGAAGCTTTCTTT. The chain carries TRBV4-2 and TRBJ1-1, with D hard to call. With 0 bases removed from V and 6 bases from J, the gap between germline ends came to 11 bases. The CDR3 consists of 14 residues. Germline V gene lookup returns CDR1 LGHNA and CDR2 YNFKEQ.

This chain uses TRBV19 with TRBJ1-1; a possible D gene is TRBD1 (5 bases). Trimming removed 3 bases at V and 8 bases at J, with 10 bases between. CDR3 size: 12 residues. Germline CDR1 LNHDA, CDR2 SQIVND (reference sequence). The CDR3 nucleotides read TGTGCCAGTAGTATCTCGAACAGGGAAGCTTTCTTT. This codes for CASSISNREAFF.